This T cell receptor (beta chain) was documented in a study of cytomegalovirus exposure and HLA in healthy donors. For this clone: Its antigen remains unidentified.

The CDR3 is made up of 13 amino acids. Germline V CDR1 and CDR2: SGHVS, FNYEAQ. Deletions cut 3 bases from V and 7 bases from J, with 13 bases between. PCR was performed using 60 Vbeta and 13 Jbeta primers. Produced via immunoSEQ multiplex PCR; TCRdb's table is partial and in-frame only. The data contain under 150,000 clones, approximately 83% of them singletons. Whole-study findings and limits: Reports described diagnosis of cytomegalovirus status by the classifier as highly specific and sensitive. The authors later linked a missense DCLRE1C variant to TCR beta V- and J-gene trimming.

Sequenced: PBMCs. This chain links TRBV7-6 with TRBJ2-7; maybe TRBD1 (5 bases). The receptor was isolated from a woman between 40 and 55 years old in good health and CMV-seronegative. CDR3 protein: CASSFGLGEEQYF. CDR3 nucleotide sequence: TGTGCCAGCAGCTTTGGCCTAGGGGAAGAGCAGTACTTC.